This TCR beta chain emerged from a study of PD-L1 blockade in urothelial cancer. Time point here: pretreatment peripheral blood. Repertoires were generated with immunoSEQ multiplex PCR, while TCRdb's copy carries only in-frame clones and drops some. The sample records 85,000 to 100,000 clones, roughly 87% being singletons. A few counts support this clone. The V end was cut by 0 bases, the J end by 5 bases, with 12 bases between. The germline gives CDR1 SGHNT, CDR2 YYREEE (reference sequence). CDR3 length: 14 amino acids. The chain combines TRBV5-4 with TRBJ2-7, with D perhaps TRBD1 (5 bases). The receptor's source is a man between 60 and 75 years old with urothelial cancer. The specimen was PBMCs, collected around atezolizumab (anti-PD-L1) treatment. CDR3 in DNA: TGTGCCAGCAGCTTGGCGCAGGGAAGGAACGAGCAGTACTTC. Residues: CASSLAQGRNEQYF.